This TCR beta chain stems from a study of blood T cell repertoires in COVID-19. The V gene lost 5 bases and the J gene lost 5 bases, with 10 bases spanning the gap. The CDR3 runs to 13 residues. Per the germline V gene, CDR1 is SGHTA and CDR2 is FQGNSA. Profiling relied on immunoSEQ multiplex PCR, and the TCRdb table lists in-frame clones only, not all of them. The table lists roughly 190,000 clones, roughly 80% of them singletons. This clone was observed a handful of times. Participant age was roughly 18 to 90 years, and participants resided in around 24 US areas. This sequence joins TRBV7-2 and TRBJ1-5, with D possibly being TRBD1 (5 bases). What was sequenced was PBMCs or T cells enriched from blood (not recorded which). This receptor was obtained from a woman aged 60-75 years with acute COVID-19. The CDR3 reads CASSQDIYQPQHF. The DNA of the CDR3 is TGTGCCAGCAGCCAGGACATTTATCAGCCCCAGCATTTT.